This TCR beta chain comes out of a study of CD8 T cells in ankylosing spondylitis. Study-level findings and limits: Characteristic, it appeared, of ankylosing spondylitis blood was a TCR beta motif of roughly eight highly homologous variants.

Of note for this clonotype: Its antigen remains unknown.

The V segment lost 5 bases and the J segment 4 bases; nucleotides outside the gene matches: 19. This CDR3 spans 18 amino acids. Germline V gene data show CDR1 as SGDLS and CDR2 as YYNGEE. TCRdb re-analysed the 5' RACE reads in MiXCR, keeping a single row per CDR3 protein. Of fewer than 500,000 distinct CDR3 sequences listed, about 25% were seen once; the top ten hold roughly 0.8%. The sequencing sample was made of blood, either unsorted or a sorted T cell fraction (not recorded which). The TCR comes from a male donor with ankylosing spondylitis. The chain recombines TRBV9 with TRBJ2-5; 8 bases line up with TRBD1. The CDR3 DNA follows: TGTGCCAGCAGTCCTAGACAGGGGCTTGGTACATCCCTAGAGACCCAGTACTTC. It is translated as CASSPRQGLGTSLETQYF.